The rows below give T cell receptor beta chains drawn from one sample of a study of T cell responses to AZD1222 COVID-19 vaccine. Clones were sequenced by immunoSEQ multiplex PCR, and TCRdb holds only the in-frame ones, with some missing. The sample comprises over 120,000 clones, about 94% of which are singletons, and about 3.7% rests with the top ten. The starting material was peripheral blood, obtained on day 0 of AZD1222 vaccination. Source of these receptors: an adult in good health. The CDR3 runs from the conserved cysteine through the conserved F or W. Each record gives: J gene, D gene, clone size, V gene, CDR3 protein, CDR3 DNA. A D gene is named only where the DNA matches it firmly. Size tells how often a clone was seen (once, few, many) or the class of an expanded clone, and some rows leave it out.

J gene: TRBJ2-1
D gene: .
clone size: .
V gene: TRBV24-1
CDR3 protein: CATSDQKGGRSYNEQFF
CDR3 DNA: TGTGCCACCAGTGATCAGAAGGGGGGGAGGTCCTACAATGAGCAGTTCTTC

J gene: TRBJ1-2
D gene: .
clone size: .
V gene: TRBV28
CDR3 protein: CASSLAGREDYGYTF
CDR3 DNA: TGTGCCAGCAGTTTAGCGGGGCGTGAGGACTATGGCTACACCTTC

J gene: TRBJ2-1
D gene: .
clone size: .
V gene: TRBV11-2
CDR3 protein: CASSFNRDYSFEQFF
CDR3 DNA: TGTGCCAGCAGCTTCAACCGGGATTATTCGTTTGAGCAGTTCTTC

J gene: TRBJ1-6
D gene: TRBD1
clone size: .
V gene: TRBV7-9
CDR3 protein: CASSLEGGGSPLHF
CDR3 DNA: TGTGCCAGCAGCTTAGAAGGGGGCGGATCACCCCTCCACTTT

J gene: TRBJ1-2
D gene: TRBD1
clone size: .
V gene: TRBV9
CDR3 protein: CASSVGDSRYGYTF
CDR3 DNA: TGTGCCAGCAGCGTAGGGGACAGCCGCTATGGCTACACCTTC

J gene: TRBJ2-2
D gene: .
clone size: .
V gene: TRBV5-1
CDR3 protein: CASSLAGTRGRRTGELFF
CDR3 DNA: TGCGCCAGCAGCTTGGCCGGAACAAGGGGACGTCGGACCGGGGAGCTGTTTTTT

J gene: TRBJ2-7
D gene: TRBD1
clone size: .
V gene: TRBV5-1
CDR3 protein: CASSYDRGNYEQYF
CDR3 DNA: TGCGCCAGCAGTTACGACAGGGGGAACTACGAGCAGTACTTC

J gene: TRBJ2-7
D gene: .
clone size: .
V gene: TRBV9
CDR3 protein: CASSVGGTGLNF
CDR3 DNA: TGTGCCAGCAGCGTAGGCGGAACGGGACTGAACTTC

J gene: TRBJ2-1
D gene: .
clone size: .
V gene: TRBV21-1
CDR3 protein: CASSPPEYNEQFF
CDR3 DNA: TGTGCCAGCAGCCCCCCTGAGTACAATGAGCAGTTCTTC

J gene: TRBJ1-5
D gene: TRBD1
clone size: .
V gene: TRBV24-1
CDR3 protein: CATSDFTTGADQPQHF
CDR3 DNA: TGTGCCACCAGTGATTTTACCACAGGGGCGGATCAGCCCCAGCATTTT

J gene: TRBJ1-4
D gene: .
clone size: .
V gene: TRBV7-2
CDR3 protein: CASSREGGGNEKLFF
CDR3 DNA: TGTGCCAGCAGCCGCGAGGGGGGGGGAAATGAAAAACTGTTTTTT

J gene: TRBJ1-1
D gene: TRBD1
clone size: .
V gene: TRBV7-3
CDR3 protein: CASSLRIGTEAFF
CDR3 DNA: TGTGCCAGCAGCTTAAGGATCGGGACAGAGGCTTTCTTT

J gene: TRBJ2-5
D gene: .
clone size: .
V gene: TRBV7-8
CDR3 protein: CASSYPLDYPGETQYF
CDR3 DNA: TGTGCCAGCAGCTACCCCCTAGACTACCCGGGGGAGACCCAGTACTTC

J gene: TRBJ1-2
D gene: .
clone size: .
V gene: TRBV27
CDR3 protein: CASSLSGVGYTF
CDR3 DNA: TGTGCCAGCAGTTTGTCGGGCGTCGGCTACACCTTC

J gene: TRBJ2-5
D gene: TRBD1
clone size: .
V gene: TRBV3-1/TRBV3-2
CDR3 protein: CASSVTGTEEETQYF
CDR3 DNA: TGTGCCAGCAGCGTAACCGGGACAGAAGAAGAGACCCAGTACTTC

J gene: TRBJ1-1
D gene: .
clone size: .
V gene: TRBV27
CDR3 protein: CASSLSPRGAEAFF
CDR3 DNA: TGTGCCAGCAGTCTTAGCCCCCGAGGGGCTGAAGCTTTCTTT

J gene: TRBJ2-7
D gene: TRBD1
clone size: .
V gene: TRBV6-2/TRBV6-3
CDR3 protein: CASSPGGEQYF
CDR3 DNA: TGTGCCAGCAGTCCAGGGGGCGAGCAGTACTTC

J gene: TRBJ2-1
D gene: TRBD1
clone size: .
V gene: TRBV11-3
CDR3 protein: CASSLMTGRMFF
CDR3 DNA: TGTGCCAGCAGTTTAATGACAGGGAGAATGTTCTTC

J gene: TRBJ2-2
D gene: .
clone size: .
V gene: TRBV9
CDR3 protein: CASPIQGPQRRFTGELFF
CDR3 DNA: TGTGCCAGCCCTATACAGGGTCCCCAGCGAAGATTCACCGGGGAGCTGTTTTTT

J gene: TRBJ2-7
D gene: TRBD2
clone size: .
V gene: TRBV19
CDR3 protein: CASNSASGSPPYEQYF
CDR3 DNA: TGTGCCAGTAACTCGGCTAGCGGGAGCCCGCCCTACGAGCAGTACTTC

J gene: TRBJ2-7
D gene: TRBD1
clone size: .
V gene: TRBV24-1
CDR3 protein: CATRGQGYEQYF
CDR3 DNA: TGTGCCACCAGGGGACAGGGCTACGAGCAGTACTTC

J gene: TRBJ2-1
D gene: .
clone size: once
V gene: TRBV7-2
CDR3 protein: CASSLGMGGSSNEQFF
CDR3 DNA: TGTGCCAGCAGCCTCGGGATGGGAGGTTCATCCAATGAGCAGTTCTTC

J gene: TRBJ1-1
D gene: .
clone size: .
V gene: TRBV4-1
CDR3 protein: CASSFGPWMNTEAFF
CDR3 DNA: TGCGCCAGCAGCTTTGGACCGTGGATGAACACTGAAGCTTTCTTT

J gene: TRBJ1-2
D gene: .
clone size: .
V gene: TRBV6-1
CDR3 protein: CASSEVGTYGYTF
CDR3 DNA: TGTGCCAGCAGTGAAGTCGGGACTTATGGCTACACCTTC

J gene: TRBJ2-1
D gene: .
clone size: .
V gene: TRBV28
CDR3 protein: CATLRGVLRYNEQFF
CDR3 DNA: TGTGCCACCCTGAGGGGGGTGCTTAGGTACAATGAGCAGTTCTTC

J gene: TRBJ2-2
D gene: TRBD2
clone size: .
V gene: TRBV15
CDR3 protein: CATTPLAGGVGGELFF
CDR3 DNA: TGTGCCACCACCCCTTTGGCGGGAGGTGTCGGCGGGGAGCTGTTTTTT

J gene: TRBJ2-2
D gene: TRBD2
clone size: .
V gene: TRBV10-3
CDR3 protein: CAISESRGGPSYTGELFF
CDR3 DNA: TGTGCCATCAGTGAGTCGAGGGGAGGGCCCTCGTACACCGGGGAGCTGTTTTTT

J gene: TRBJ1-5
D gene: .
clone size: .
V gene: TRBV6-5
CDR3 protein: CASSYGGGDQPQHF
CDR3 DNA: TGTGCCAGCAGTTACGGGGGAGGGGATCAGCCCCAGCATTTT

J gene: TRBJ1-4
D gene: TRBD1
clone size: .
V gene: TRBV19
CDR3 protein: CASSRGPTNEKLFF
CDR3 DNA: TGTGCCAGTAGCAGGGGGCCAACTAATGAAAAACTGTTTTTT

J gene: TRBJ2-1
D gene: .
clone size: .
V gene: TRBV27
CDR3 protein: CASSFGTGTSEFF
CDR3 DNA: .

J gene: TRBJ2-5
D gene: .
clone size: .
V gene: TRBV14
CDR3 protein: CASSPPGLFRDQYF
CDR3 DNA: TGTGCCAGCAGCCCACCGGGACTCTTCAGGGACCAGTACTTC

J gene: TRBJ2-2
D gene: TRBD2
clone size: .
V gene: TRBV9
CDR3 protein: CASSGRLAGEAGELFF
CDR3 DNA: TGTGCCAGCAGCGGCCGACTAGCGGGAGAGGCCGGGGAGCTGTTTTTT

J gene: TRBJ2-1
D gene: TRBD2
clone size: .
V gene: TRBV15
CDR3 protein: CATSRVRGTSDPNEQFF
CDR3 DNA: TGTGCCACCAGCAGAGTACGCGGGACTAGCGATCCCAATGAGCAGTTCTTC

J gene: TRBJ2-2
D gene: .
clone size: .
V gene: TRBV3-1/TRBV3-2
CDR3 protein: CASSRGQANTGELFF
CDR3 DNA: TGTGCCAGCAGCCGAGGGCAGGCGAACACCGGGGAGCTGTTTTTT

J gene: TRBJ2-1
D gene: TRBD2
clone size: .
V gene: TRBV6-4
CDR3 protein: CASSARLAGGVNEQFF
CDR3 DNA: TGTGCCAGCAGCGCCCGACTAGCGGGAGGGGTCAATGAGCAGTTCTTC

J gene: TRBJ2-7
D gene: TRBD2
clone size: .
V gene: TRBV5-1
CDR3 protein: CASSTGTSQLYEQYF
CDR3 DNA: TGCGCCAGCAGTACCGGGACTAGTCAGCTCTACGAGCAGTACTTC

J gene: TRBJ2-3
D gene: TRBD2
clone size: .
V gene: TRBV10-3
CDR3 protein: CAITSGGTDTQYF
CDR3 DNA: TGTGCCATCACTAGCGGGGGCACAGATACGCAGTATTTT

J gene: TRBJ2-3
D gene: .
clone size: .
V gene: TRBV18
CDR3 protein: CASSPPSTDTQYF
CDR3 DNA: TGTGCCAGCTCACCACCTAGCACAGATACGCAGTATTTT

J gene: TRBJ2-3
D gene: TRBD2
clone size: medium-sized
V gene: TRBV5-1
CDR3 protein: CASRYGGVAGNTDTQYF
CDR3 DNA: TGCGCCAGCAGGTACGGCGGGGTAGCGGGGAACACAGATACGCAGTATTTT

J gene: TRBJ1-5
D gene: TRBD1
clone size: .
V gene: TRBV19
CDR3 protein: CASSADRSPYSNQPQHF
CDR3 DNA: TGTGCCAGTAGTGCGGACAGGAGCCCTTATAGCAATCAGCCCCAGCATTTT

J gene: TRBJ2-7
D gene: .
clone size: .
V gene: TRBV5-1
CDR3 protein: CASSWGTKDRSYEQYF
CDR3 DNA: TGCGCCAGCAGCTGGGGGACTAAGGACAGATCCTACGAGCAGTACTTC

J gene: TRBJ2-1
D gene: .
clone size: .
V gene: TRBV18
CDR3 protein: CASSDSHNEQFF
CDR3 DNA: TGTGCCAGCTCAGACTCACACAATGAGCAGTTCTTC

J gene: TRBJ1-1
D gene: TRBD1
clone size: .
V gene: TRBV7-9
CDR3 protein: CASARQGGAFF
CDR3 DNA: TGTGCCAGCGCTCGACAGGGGGGCGCTTTCTTT

J gene: TRBJ2-6
D gene: .
clone size: .
V gene: TRBV4-3
CDR3 protein: CASSQEPFPTSGANVLTF
CDR3 DNA: TGCGCCAGCAGCCAAGAGCCATTCCCAACGTCGGGGGCCAACGTCCTGACTTTC

J gene: TRBJ1-1
D gene: TRBD1
clone size: .
V gene: TRBV9
CDR3 protein: CASSDYKQGAGTEAFF
CDR3 DNA: TGTGCCAGCAGCGACTATAAACAGGGGGCAGGCACTGAAGCTTTCTTT

J gene: TRBJ2-4
D gene: .
clone size: .
V gene: TRBV11-1
CDR3 protein: CASSHRGRLAKNIQYF
CDR3 DNA: TGTGCCAGCAGCCACCGAGGGCGACTAGCCAAAAACATTCAGTACTTC

J gene: TRBJ2-1
D gene: .
clone size: .
V gene: TRBV27
CDR3 protein: CASSSPRFGGDNEQFF
CDR3 DNA: TGTGCCAGCAGTTCCCCTAGATTTGGTGGAGACAATGAGCAGTTCTTC

J gene: TRBJ2-3
D gene: .
clone size: .
V gene: TRBV21-1
CDR3 protein: CASSPRGRGTDTQYF
CDR3 DNA: TGTGCCAGCAGCCCCCGGGGGCGCGGCACAGATACGCAGTATTTT

J gene: TRBJ2-7
D gene: TRBD2
clone size: .
V gene: TRBV7-2
CDR3 protein: CASSPRGTNYEQYF
CDR3 DNA: TGTGCCAGCAGCCCCCGGGGGACTAACTACGAGCAGTACTTC

J gene: TRBJ1-1
D gene: .
clone size: .
V gene: TRBV3-1/TRBV3-2
CDR3 protein: CASSQDPVNTEAFF
CDR3 DNA: TGTGCCAGCAGCCAAGATCCGGTGAACACTGAAGCTTTCTTT

J gene: TRBJ2-5
D gene: .
clone size: .
V gene: TRBV19
CDR3 protein: CASSIPTGETQYF
CDR3 DNA: TGTGCCAGTAGTATCCCCACAGGGGAGACCCAGTACTTC

J gene: TRBJ1-5
D gene: .
clone size: .
V gene: TRBV6-6
CDR3 protein: CASSLEGRGPNQPQHF
CDR3 DNA: TGTGCCAGCAGTCTGGAGGGTCGGGGTCCCAATCAGCCCCAGCATTTT

J gene: TRBJ2-7
D gene: .
clone size: .
V gene: TRBV11-3
CDR3 protein: CASSLSGRGEQYF
CDR3 DNA: TGTGCCAGCAGCTTATCGGGCAGGGGCGAGCAGTACTTC

J gene: TRBJ2-2
D gene: .
clone size: .
V gene: TRBV7-3
CDR3 protein: CASSLRPPSANTGELFF
CDR3 DNA: TGTGCCAGCAGCCTGAGACCCCCTAGCGCGAACACCGGGGAGCTGTTTTTT

J gene: TRBJ1-2
D gene: .
clone size: .
V gene: TRBV19
CDR3 protein: CASSISGSYGYTF
CDR3 DNA: TGTGCCAGTAGTATAAGCGGGAGCTATGGCTACACCTTC

J gene: TRBJ1-5
D gene: .
clone size: few
V gene: TRBV19
CDR3 protein: CATQQGYQPQHF
CDR3 DNA: TGTGCCACGCAACAGGGCTATCAGCCCCAGCATTTT

J gene: TRBJ2-1
D gene: .
clone size: .
V gene: TRBV9
CDR3 protein: CASGRAGPYNEQFF
CDR3 DNA: TGTGCCAGCGGACGGGCGGGCCCCTACAATGAGCAGTTCTTC

J gene: TRBJ2-1
D gene: .
clone size: once
V gene: TRBV9
CDR3 protein: CASGLITPNEQFF
CDR3 DNA: TGTGCCAGCGGGCTCATCACGCCCAATGAGCAGTTCTTC

J gene: TRBJ2-7
D gene: .
clone size: .
V gene: TRBV30
CDR3 protein: CAWSVGGYEQYF
CDR3 DNA: TGTGCCTGGAGTGTAGGAGGGTACGAGCAGTACTTC